This TCR beta chain was identified during a study of T cells in Graves' hyperthyroidism and ophthalmopathy. Turning to the study itself: Any treatment followed the collection of peripheral blood at initial diagnosis.

Uncontrolled infection, other autoimmune disease, pregnancy or lactation disqualified patients from enrolment. Used for diagnoses were clinical symptoms, serum thyroxine and TRAb, thyroid ultrasound and orbital computed tomography. Study-wide results and limits: Blood shared most expanded thyroid clonotypes above 0.001.

The CDR3 has 14 residues. Deletions cut 3 bases from V and 9 bases from J, with 15 bases between. Germline CDR1 and CDR2: LNHNV and YYDKDF (reference sequence). Comment on this clonotype: What it binds is not known.

The TCR beta CDR3 regions underwent amplification using RNA transcripts as the source. HTBI primers were the set used in a first-round RT-PCR of the TCR CDR3. In TCRdb, the multiplex PCR reads were re-called with MiXCR into one record per CDR3 protein. The profile covers approximately 600,000 distinct CDR3 sequences, with around 15% appearing a single time and about 4.5% taken by the ten largest. The TCR comes from a middle-aged woman with Graves' ophthalmopathy. The gene calls are TRBV15 and TRBJ2-1; D is perhaps TRBD1 or TRBD2 (5 bases each). Sequencing used blood. The chain's CDR3 is CATSSAGAGREQFF. The CDR3 DNA follows: TGTGCCACCAGCAGCGCCGGGGCCGGGCGTGAGCAGTTCTTC.